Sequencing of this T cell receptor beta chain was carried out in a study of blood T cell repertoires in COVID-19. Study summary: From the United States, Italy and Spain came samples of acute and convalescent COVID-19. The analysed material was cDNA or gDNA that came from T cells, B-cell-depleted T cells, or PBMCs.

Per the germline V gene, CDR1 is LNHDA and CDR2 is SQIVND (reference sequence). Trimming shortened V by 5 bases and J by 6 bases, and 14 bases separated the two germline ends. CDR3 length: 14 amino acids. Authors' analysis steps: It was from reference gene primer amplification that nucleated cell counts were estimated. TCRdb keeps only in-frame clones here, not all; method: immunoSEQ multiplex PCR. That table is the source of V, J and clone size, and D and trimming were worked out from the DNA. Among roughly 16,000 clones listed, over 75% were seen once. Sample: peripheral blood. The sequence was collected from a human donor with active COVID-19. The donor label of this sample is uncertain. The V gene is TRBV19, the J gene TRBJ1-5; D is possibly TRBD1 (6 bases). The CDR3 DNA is TGTGCCAGTAGTGCACAGGGTTACGGTCAGCCCCAGCATTTT. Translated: CASSAQGYGQPQHF.